This T cell receptor beta chain was obtained from a study of breast tumors, draining lymph nodes, adjacent tissues. Points on this clonotype: Its antigen is currently unknown.

Findings and limits, study-wide: Tumor TCR diversity was below lymph nodes but above nontumor tissue.

The lymph nodes were axillary draining lymph nodes from breast cancer patients. In germline, CDR1 is MNHEY, CDR2 SMNVEV (reference sequence). CDR3 size: 12 residues. With 6 bases removed from V and 6 bases from J, the gap between germline ends came to 6 bases. TCRdb recomputed calls from the multiplex PCR reads with MiXCR, one row per CDR3 protein. This sample has approximately 130,000 distinct CDR3 sequences, with less than 25% found just once. The material sequenced was axillary lymph node tissue. The chain is built from TRBV27 and TRBJ1-6; TRBD1 might be the D (5 bases). The sequence came from a female donor with breast cancer. Some clones in this sample may be carry-over from other donors' samples. As DNA, the CDR3 is TGTGCCAGCAGGACAGCTAATTCACCCCTCCACTTT. It yields the protein CASRTANSPLHF.